This T cell receptor beta chain was captured in a study of cytomegalovirus exposure and HLA in healthy donors. PCR was performed using 60 Vbeta and 13 Jbeta primers. This table comes from immunoSEQ multiplex PCR, and its TCRdb copy is limited to in-frame clones, with some not included. The table includes under 150,000 clones, roughly two thirds detected once. Deletions cut 3 bases from V and 6 bases from J, with 12 bases between. The V gene's germline CDR1 is KGHSH and CDR2 LQKENI. The CDR3 is made up of 13 amino acids. This clonotype was obtained from a man aged 25 to 45 in good health and CMV-seropositive. The source material was PBMCs. This rearrangement joins TRBV18 to TRBJ2-7, with D unclear. The CDR3 here is CASSPLERSEQYF. The CDR3 DNA is TGTGCCAGCTCACCCCTCGAGCGAAGCGAGCAGTACTTC.